This T cell receptor (beta chain) appears in the sequencing data of a study of blood T cells in healthy people across ages. A second PCR, run for roughly 7 to 11 cycles, used a sample-barcoded 5' primer plus a J-beta primer mix. Using its own MiXCR run on the 5' RACE reads, TCRdb lists one record per CDR3 protein. The table records hundreds of thousands of distinct CDR3 sequences, around three fifths of them present only once. Overall study results and limits: With unsorted PBMCs, a conclusive comparison of naive versus antigen-experienced cells was not possible. Fewer expanded clones and more diversity marked long-lived versus aged donors.

With respect to this clonotype: Its antigen is still unknown.

The V gene lost 3 bases and the J gene lost 10 bases, with 18 bases spanning the gap. This CDR3 region has 13 residues. The germline CDR1 and CDR2 sequences are SQVTM and ANQGSEA. The rearrangement uses TRBV29-1 and TRBJ1-2; D may be TRBD1 (5 bases). The sequencing input was blood. The source is a man aged 35-49 years in good health. CDR3 loop: CSVETGARGDYTF. The CDR3 DNA sequence: TGCAGCGTTGAGACCGGGGCTCGGGGCGACTACACCTTC. Supplemented by reference TRBV29-1 and TRBJ1-2, the full variable domain reads SAVISQKPSRDICQRGTSLTIQCQVDSQVTMMFWYRQQPGQSLTLIATANQGSEATYESGFVIDKFPISRPNLTFSTLTVSNMSPEDSSIYLCSVETGARGDYTFGSGTRLTVV.